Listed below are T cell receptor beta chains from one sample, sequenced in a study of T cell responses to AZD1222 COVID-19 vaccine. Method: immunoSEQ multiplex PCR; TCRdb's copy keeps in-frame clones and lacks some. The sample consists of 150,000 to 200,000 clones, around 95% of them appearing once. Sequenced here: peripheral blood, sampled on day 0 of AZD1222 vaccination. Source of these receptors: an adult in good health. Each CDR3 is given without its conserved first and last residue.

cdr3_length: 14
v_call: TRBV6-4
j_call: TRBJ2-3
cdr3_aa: ASSIIASATTDTQY

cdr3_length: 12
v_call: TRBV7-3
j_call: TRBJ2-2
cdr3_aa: ASRREDRSGELF

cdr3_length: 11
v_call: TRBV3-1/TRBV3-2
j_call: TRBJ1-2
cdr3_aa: ASSLQGGVGYT

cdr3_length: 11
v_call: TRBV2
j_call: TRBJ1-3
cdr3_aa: ASIRGIGNTIY

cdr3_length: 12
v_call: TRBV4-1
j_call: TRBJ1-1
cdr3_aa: ASSQAKLGTEAF

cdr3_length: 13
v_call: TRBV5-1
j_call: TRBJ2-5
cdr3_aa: ASSLDRATRETQY

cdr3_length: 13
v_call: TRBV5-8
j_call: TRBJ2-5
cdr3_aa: ASSPGLAGWETQY

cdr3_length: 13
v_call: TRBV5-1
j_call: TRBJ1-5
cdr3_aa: ASSLGDRGNQPQH

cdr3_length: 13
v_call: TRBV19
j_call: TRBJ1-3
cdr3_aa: ASSVRRSSGNTIY

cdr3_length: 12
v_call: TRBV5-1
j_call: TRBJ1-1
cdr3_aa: ASRGKRRETEAF

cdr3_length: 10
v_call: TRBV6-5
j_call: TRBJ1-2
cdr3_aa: ASSYTGLGYT

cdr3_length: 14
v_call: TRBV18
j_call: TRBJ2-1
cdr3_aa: ASSPPLLAGGTEQF

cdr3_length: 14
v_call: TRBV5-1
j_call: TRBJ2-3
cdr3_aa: ASRLGLAASTDTQY

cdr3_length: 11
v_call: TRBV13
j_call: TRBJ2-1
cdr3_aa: ASSLSRKHEQF

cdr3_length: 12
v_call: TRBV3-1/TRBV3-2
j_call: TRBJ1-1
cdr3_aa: ASSQGRSNTEAF

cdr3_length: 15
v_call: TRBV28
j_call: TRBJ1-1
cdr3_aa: ASLSSWGQGRNTEAF

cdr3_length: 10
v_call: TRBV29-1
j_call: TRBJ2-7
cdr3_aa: SVDLPPGEQY

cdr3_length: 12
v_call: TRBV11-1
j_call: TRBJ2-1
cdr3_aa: ASSLASPYNEQF

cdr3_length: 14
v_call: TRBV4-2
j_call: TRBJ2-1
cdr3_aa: ASSQDFSGTYNEQF

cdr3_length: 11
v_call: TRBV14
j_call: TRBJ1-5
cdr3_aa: ASSPDSNQPQH

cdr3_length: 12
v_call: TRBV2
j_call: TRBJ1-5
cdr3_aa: ASSGGWENQPQH

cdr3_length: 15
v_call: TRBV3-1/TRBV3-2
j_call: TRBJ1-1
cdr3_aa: ASSRFQGTGLVTEAF

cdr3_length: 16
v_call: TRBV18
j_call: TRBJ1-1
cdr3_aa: ASSPGVEGKTREAEAF

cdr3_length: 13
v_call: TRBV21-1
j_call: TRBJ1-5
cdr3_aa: ASSETAYSNQPQH

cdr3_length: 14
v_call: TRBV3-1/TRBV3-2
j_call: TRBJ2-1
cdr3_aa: ASSRTLAGGTNEQF

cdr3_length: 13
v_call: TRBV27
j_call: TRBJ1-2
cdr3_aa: ASSPTGQGDYGYT

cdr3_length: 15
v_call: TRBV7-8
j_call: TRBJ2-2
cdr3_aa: ASSLVIGGGYTGELF

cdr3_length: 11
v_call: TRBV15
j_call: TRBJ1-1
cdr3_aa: ATSRTGWTEAF

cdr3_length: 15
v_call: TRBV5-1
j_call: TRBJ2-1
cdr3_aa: ASSWAGTSGGRYEQF

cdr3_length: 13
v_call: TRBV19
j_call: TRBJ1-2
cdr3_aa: ASRSDAGGAYGYT

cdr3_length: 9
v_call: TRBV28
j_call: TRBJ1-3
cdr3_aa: ASSFRDTIY

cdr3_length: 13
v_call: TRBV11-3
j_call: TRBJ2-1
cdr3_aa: ASSLLTSGINEQF

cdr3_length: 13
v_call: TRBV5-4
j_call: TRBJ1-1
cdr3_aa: ASSHHDGGATEAF

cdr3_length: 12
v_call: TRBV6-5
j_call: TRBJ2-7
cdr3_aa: ASHPRGLSYEQY

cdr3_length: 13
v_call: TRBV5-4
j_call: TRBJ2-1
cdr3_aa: ASSGGGSSYNEQF

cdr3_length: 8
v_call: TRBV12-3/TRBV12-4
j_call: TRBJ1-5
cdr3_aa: ASSLKPQH

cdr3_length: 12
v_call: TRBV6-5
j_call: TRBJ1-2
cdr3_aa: ASSTGPERSGYT

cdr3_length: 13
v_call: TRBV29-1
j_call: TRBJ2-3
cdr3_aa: SVEVGGDFTDTQY

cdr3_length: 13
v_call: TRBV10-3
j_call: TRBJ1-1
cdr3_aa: AISESTTAGTEAF

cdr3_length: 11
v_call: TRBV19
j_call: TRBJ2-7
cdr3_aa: ASSIGGAYEQY

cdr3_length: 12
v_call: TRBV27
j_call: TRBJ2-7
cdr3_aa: ASSPLSGAYEQY

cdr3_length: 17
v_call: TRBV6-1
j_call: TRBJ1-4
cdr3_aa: ASSEAGRGLGGDNEKLF

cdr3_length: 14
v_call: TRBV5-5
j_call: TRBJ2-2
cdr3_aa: ASSSDRRDNTGELF

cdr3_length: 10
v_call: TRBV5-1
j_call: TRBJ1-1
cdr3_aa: ASSLGPTEAF

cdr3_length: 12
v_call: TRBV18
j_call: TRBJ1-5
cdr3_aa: ASSPREGNQPQH